The 17 T cell receptor beta chains below were found in one sample sequenced in a study of blood T cell repertoires in COVID-19. Only in-frame clones appear in the TCRdb table, and some are missing; sequencing was by immunoSEQ multiplex PCR. Of about 150,000 clones in the sample, approximately 85% were seen once. The specimen was peripheral blood. The receptors derive from a woman aged 60-70 years with COVID-19, enrolled during active disease.

V is TRBV14 and J is TRBJ2-2, with 7 positions matching TRBD1. Germline assignment: CDR1 SGHDN and CDR2 FVKESK. V lost 3 bases, J lost 5 bases, and 3 bases stayed unmatched. The CDR3 length is 14 residues. CDR3 region: CASSQKGATGELFF. In DNA form, the CDR3 reads TGTGCCAGCAGCCAGAAGGGGGCAACCGGGGAGCTGTTTTTT. Full variable domain (remainder filled in from reference TRBV14 and TRBJ2-2): EAGVTQFPSHSVIEKGQTVTLRCDPISGHDNLYWYRRVMGKEIKFLLHFVKESKQDESGMPNNRFLAERTGGTYSTLKVQPAELEDSGVYFCASSQKGATGELFFGEGSRLTVL.

The chain links TRBV4-2 to TRBJ2-1, with 9 positions matching TRBD2. Looked up from germline, CDR1 is LGHNA and CDR2 is YNFKEQ. The junction had 7 bases not matched to a gene; V was cut back by 0 bases and J by 4 bases. This CDR3 is built from 17 residues. CDR3 region: CASSQDGLAGTYNEQFF. The CDR3 DNA sequence: TGTGCCAGCAGCCAAGACGGCCTAGCGGGGACATACAATGAGCAGTTCTTC.

J is TRBJ2-1 and V is TRBV29-1; D perhaps matches TRBD1 (5 bases). Germline V gives CDR1 SQVTM, CDR2 ANQGSEA. This CDR3 has 13 residues. V gave up 4 bases and J gave up 2 bases, with 9 bases separating them. CDR3 sequence: CSVGPRAYNEQFF. The CDR3 nucleotides read TGCAGCGTTGGGCCCAGGGCCTACAATGAGCAGTTCTTC.

The V and J genes are TRBV7-2 and TRBJ2-1, with 10 bases fitting TRBD2. The J segment lost 7 bases and the V segment lost 1 base, leaving 10 bases of the junction unmatched. The CDR3 has 17 residues. CDR1 is SGHTA and CDR2 is FQGNSA in the germline V gene. The CDR3 DNA follows: TGTGCCAGCAGCTTAGACCCCGGGGCTAGCGGGAGAAATGAGCAGTTCTTC. Amino acid sequence: CASSLDPGASGRNEQFF.

This rearrangement joins TRBV12-3 or TRBV12-4 to TRBJ2-3; D perhaps matches TRBD1 (5 bases). The V end lost 5 bases, the J end lost 8 bases, and 14 bases lay between the germline ends. The CDR3 totals 13 residues. The CDR3 nucleotides are TGTGCCAGCAGTGTCCGACCTCAGGGTACGCAGTATTTT. Translated, it gives CASSVRPQGTQYF.

This clone was seen more than once but under ten times. The chain uses TRBV6-5 and TRBJ1-4; 8 positions agree with TRBD1. The CDR3 sequence is 14 residues long. The germline V gene has CDR1 MNHEY and CDR2 SVGAGI. Trimming removed 4 bases from V and 8 bases from J; junction bases left unmatched: 6. The CDR3 DNA follows: TGTGCCAGCAGTTCGATGGGACAGGTCGAAAAACTGTTTTTT. Encoded protein: CASSSMGQVEKLFF.

This chain uses TRBV27 with TRBJ2-3, with TRBD2 matching 7 bases. This CDR3 has 14 residues. Per the germline V gene, CDR1 is MNHEY and CDR2 is SMNVEV (reference sequence). V shed 6 bases and J 2 bases; nucleotides not matched to a gene: 5. In DNA, the CDR3 is TGTGCCAGCAGGGGAGGGGTCTACACAGATACGCAGTATTTT. Encoded protein: CASRGGVYTDTQYF.

The CDR3 coding sequence is TGTGCCAGCAGCTTAGCTACGTCCGGGCAGCCCCAGCATTTT. It is translated as CASSLATSGQPQHF. V is TRBV7-9 and J is TRBJ1-5; D is undetermined. Germline-derived CDR1 and CDR2 are SEHNR and FQNEAQ (reference sequence). The CDR3 extends over 14 amino acids. With 0 bases removed from V and 7 bases from J, the gap between germline ends came to 10 bases.

The CDR3 DNA is TGTGCCAGCAACCATGACAGGGGAAAAACCTACGAGCAGTACTTC. Residues: CASNHDRGKTYEQYF. The rearrangement uses TRBV2 and TRBJ2-7; 8 bases agree with TRBD1. The CDR3 length is 15 residues. The germline V gene encodes CDR1 SNHLY and CDR2 FYNNEI. Trimming at V came to 7 bases and at J to 2 bases, leaving 10 bases not matched to a gene.

The chain joins TRBV29-1 to TRBJ1-2, with D uncertain. The CDR3 has 11 residues. Germline V lookup: CDR1 SQVTM, CDR2 ANQGSEA. Trimming cost V 6 bases and J 5 bases, with 10 bases left between them. The CDR3 region is CSVVTRYGYTF. The CDR3 DNA reads TGCAGCGTCGTCACTAGGTATGGCTACACCTTC. The full variable domain, rest sourced from reference TRBV29-1 and TRBJ1-2, is SAVISQKPSRDICQRGTSLTIQCQVDSQVTMMFWYRQQPGQSLTLIATANQGSEATYESGFVIDKFPISRPNLTFSTLTVSNMSPEDSSIYLCSVVTRYGYTFGSGTRLTVV.

V gene TRBV2 combines with J gene TRBJ1-5; 7 positions match TRBD1. Germline lookup yields CDR1 SNHLY and CDR2 FYNNEI. V gave up 5 bases and J gave up 3 bases; unmatched junction bases: 7. The CDR3 spans 15 residues. CDR3 nucleotides: TGTGCCAGCAGTAGCGTGGGACAGAACAATCAGCCCCAGCATTTT. Amino acid sequence: CASSSVGQNNQPQHF.

This clone was recorded once. The chain recombines TRBV5-1 with TRBJ1-1; 8 nucleotides agree with TRBD1. After removal of 2 bases from V and 0 bases from J, the junction contained 6 bases not matched to a gene. This CDR3 spans 16 amino acids. In germline, CDR1 is SGHRS, CDR2 YFSETQ. CDR3: CASSLETGGMNTEAFF. The CDR3 DNA follows: TGCGCCAGCAGCTTAGAAACAGGGGGAATGAACACTGAAGCTTTCTTT.

This sequence joins TRBV10-3 and TRBJ1-1, with 9 bases fitting TRBD1. V shed 5 bases, J shed 3 bases, and the junction held 1 base outside the gene matches. Per the germline V gene, CDR1 is ENHRY and CDR2 is SYGVKD. This CDR3 has 13 amino acids. The CDR3 sequence is CAISRQGDTEAFF. The CDR3 DNA sequence: TGTGCCATCAGTAGACAGGGGGACACTGAAGCTTTCTTT.

This chain uses TRBV27 with TRBJ1-2; 8 bases line up with TRBD1. Germline V gene sequence: CDR1 MNHEY, CDR2 SMNVEV (reference sequence). V trimming: 5 bases; J trimming: 6 bases; junction bases outside the gene matches: 11. The CDR3 spans 15 residues. CDR3 in DNA: TGTGCCAGCAGTAAAACCGGGGGACAGGCTAATGGCTACACCTTC. Translated: CASSKTGGQANGYTF.

Here the CDR3 reads CASSPGQGAGNQHF. DNA for the CDR3: TGTGCCAGTAGCCCCGGACAGGGGGCAGGTAACCAGCATTTT. The chain carries TRBV19 and TRBJ1-5; TRBD1 agrees at 11 bases. The CDR3 runs to 14 residues. With V trimmed by 6 bases and J by 12 bases, 10 bases remained unmatched. Germline V CDR1 and CDR2: LNHDA, SQIVND (reference sequence).

This rearrangement joins TRBV25-1 to TRBJ1-2; a weak D match, TRBD1 (5 bases). Germline V lookup: CDR1 MGHDK, CDR2 SYGVNS. Trimming cost V 2 bases and J 1 base, with 17 bases left between them. The CDR3 covers 17 residues. CDR3 coding DNA: TGTGCCAGCAGTGAAGTCGAGTCTAGGACATTTAACTATGGCTACACCTTC. It is translated as CASSEVESRTFNYGYTF.

The chain links TRBV4-1 to TRBJ2-1, with 8 bases identical to TRBD1. This CDR3 region has 15 residues. J lost 4 bases, V lost 1 base, and 3 bases had no gene match. Germline values: CDR1 MGHRA, CDR2 YSYEKL. CDR3 DNA sequence: TGCGCCAGCAGCCAAGTGGGACAGGCGTACAATGAGCAGTTCTTC. Residues: CASSQVGQAYNEQFF.